This T cell receptor (beta chain) was captured by sequencing in a study of blood T cell repertoires in COVID-19. About the study: Sample material is recorded as cDNA or gDNA derived from T cells, B-cell-depleted T cells, or PBMCs.

Profiling relied on immunoSEQ multiplex PCR, and the TCRdb table lists in-frame clones only, not all of them. Of roughly 200,000 clones listed, roughly four fifths are singletons. The sample consisted of peripheral blood. This receptor was taken from a woman at least 80 years old with COVID-19, enrolled during active disease.

CDR3 sequence reads: CASSLEGRYNQPQHF. Here the CDR3 DNA reads TGTGCCAGCAGTTTAGAAGGGAGATACAATCAGCCCCAGCATTTT. The rearrangement links TRBV27 to TRBJ1-5, with D uncertain. Trimming stripped 2 bases from V and 3 bases from J, with 11 bases between. This CDR3 comprises 15 residues. CDR1 and CDR2 from the germline V gene are MNHEY and SMNVEV (reference sequence).